This paragraph reports one T cell receptor (beta chain). The antigen remains unidentified. This entry comes from a study of beta chain features in type 1 diabetes. Overall study results and limits: The naive, central memory and Treg TCRB repertoires of patients appeared to be more similar to one another than those of healthy donors. Significant though moderate, a shortening of TCRB CDR3s appeared in all four CD4+ subsets of Type 1 diabetes patients.

All of the isolated RNA was reverse transcribed, so expressed TCRB transcripts were sequenced. TCRdb keeps only in-frame clones here, not all; method: immunoSEQ multiplex PCR. Here the sample spans under 25,000 clones, 50% being singletons. The CDR3 is 18 residues long. Losses at the gene ends were 4 bases for V and 7 bases for J; bases not matched to a gene: 18. Germline values: CDR1 LNHDA, CDR2 SQIVND (reference sequence). The specimen was stem cell memory CD4+ T cells from blood. The TCR was taken from a man between 18 and 29 years old in good health. V gene TRBV19 combines with J gene TRBJ2-4; 8 bases agree with TRBD1. The CDR3: CASSTGLVRQGIRNIQYF. As DNA, the CDR3 is TGTGCCAGTAGTACCGGACTCGTTCGACAGGGGATTAGGAACATTCAGTACTTC.